Presented here are 27 T cell receptor beta chains from one specimen sequenced in a study of identical twins' blood T cells. TCRdb passed the 5' RACE reads through MiXCR, listing each CDR3 protein once. The data contain a few hundred thousand distinct CDR3 sequences, more than 25% of them singletons. The sequenced sample consisted of PBMCs. The source of these receptors is a woman aged 18-55 years in good health.

The chain recombines TRBV29-1 with TRBJ2-3; TRBD1 is a possible D gene (6 bases). Germline V gives CDR1 SQVTM, CDR2 ANQGSEA. This CDR3 region has 14 residues. Trimming pared 4 bases from V and 5 bases from J, leaving 16 bases between. The CDR3 nucleotides are TGCAGCGTTGGGGGGCCAGGGGTGGGAGATACGCAGTATTTT. Amino acids: CSVGGPGVGDTQYF.

On this clonotype itself: At one boundary the junction diverges from the germline segment, which might be a read error. CDR3 region: CASSVSAGRTSPYNEQLF. The CDR3 region has the DNA TGTGCCAGCAGCGTAAGTGCGGGGCGAACGTCCCCTTACAATGAGCAGCTCTTC. This chain joins TRBV9 and TRBJ2-1; TRBD2 is a possible D gene (6 bases). This CDR3 is 18 amino acids long. Germline V gives CDR1 SGDLS, CDR2 YYNGEE.

The chain uses TRBV11-2 and TRBJ1-4; D remains unclear. There are 13 residues in the CDR3. V lost 6 bases to trimming and J lost 8 bases, with 13 bases between them. Germline assignment: CDR1 SGHAT and CDR2 FQNNGV. DNA of the CDR3: TGTGCCAGCAGTCTCCGGGAACGAGAAAAACTGTTTTTT. It encodes CASSLREREKLFF.

This clonotype turned up a few times. The genes are TRBV28 and TRBJ1-1, with D perhaps TRBD1 (5 bases). CDR1 MDHEN and CDR2 SYDVKM come from the germline V gene. The CDR3 totals 11 residues. The germline V and J ends were trimmed by 7 bases and 7 bases, with 10 bases remaining between them. In nucleotides, the CDR3 is TGTGCCAGCACCTCGGGGCTTGAAGCTTTCTTT. This translates into CASTSGLEAFF.

Only a few counts were recorded for this clonotype. The chain couples TRBV29-1 to TRBJ2-7, with D perhaps matching TRBD2 (6 bases). The CDR3 spans 13 residues. The V end lost 6 bases, the J end lost 0 bases, and 12 bases lay between the germline ends. CDR1 is SQVTM, CDR2 ANQGSEA, per germline. The CDR3 DNA sequence: TGCAGCGTGAGCGGGCCCAGCTCCTACGAGCAGTACTTC. Translated: CSVSGPSSYEQYF.

This clonotype has a handful of counts. The chain couples TRBV6-2 or TRBV6-3 to TRBJ2-1; D is perhaps TRBD2 (5 bases). V lost 0 bases and J 2 bases, leaving 14 bases between the germline ends. Per the germline V gene, CDR1 is MNHEY and CDR2 is SVGEGT. The CDR3 is 17 residues long. CDR3 residues: CASSYSIPSRPYNEQFF. CDR3 nucleotide sequence: TGTGCCAGCAGTTACTCGATTCCTAGCCGGCCCTACAATGAGCAGTTCTTC.

This clonotype was observed at least ten times. V usage is TRBV9 and J usage is TRBJ1-3, with TRBD1 identical over 7 bases. Germline V lookup: CDR1 SGDLS, CDR2 YYNGEE. The CDR3 covers 15 residues. The V and J ends lost 5 bases and 0 bases, in that order; junction bases with no gene match: 5. CDR3 loop: CASRRDSTSGNTIYF. The CDR3 nucleotides read TGTGCCAGCAGGCGGGACAGCACCTCTGGAAACACCATATATTTT.

This clonotype has a count of ten or more. The V gene is TRBV4-3, the J gene TRBJ1-2, with D perhaps matching TRBD1 (5 bases). Germline loops: CDR1 LGHNA, CDR2 YSLEER. The CDR3 spans 15 residues. The ends were cut back, 0 bases at V and 3 bases at J, with 11 bases in the middle. DNA for the CDR3: TGCGCCAGCAGCCAAGACCCTCGGGGGGACTATGGCTACACCTTC. Translation: CASSQDPRGDYGYTF.

The genes are TRBV29-1 and TRBJ2-2; D not certain. Trimming removed 3 bases at V and 0 bases at J, with 8 bases between. Germline loops: CDR1 SQVTM, CDR2 ANQGSEA. The CDR3 contains 14 residues. Here the CDR3 reads CSVERQTNTGELFF. The CDR3 DNA reads TGCAGCGTTGAGCGACAAACGAACACCGGGGAGCTGTTTTTT.

This clonotype has only a few counts. V and J are TRBV7-9 and TRBJ1-1; D gene uncertain. The CDR3 runs to 14 residues. V gave up 2 bases and J gave up 0 bases, with 7 bases separating them. CDR1 SEHNR and CDR2 FQNEAQ come from the germline V gene (reference sequence). The CDR3, as DNA: TGTGCCAGCAGCTTATCAGCGTTGAACACTGAAGCTTTCTTT. Amino acids: CASSLSALNTEAFF.

This chain links TRBV28 with TRBJ1-3; D remains unclear. Trimming cost V 6 bases and J 4 bases, with 13 bases left between them. Germline V gives CDR1 MDHEN, CDR2 SYDVKM. The CDR3 consists of 14 residues. As DNA, the CDR3 is TGTGCCAGCAGACCGTGGTCCCCCGGAAACACCATATATTTT. It codes for CASRPWSPGNTIYF.

Only a few counts were recorded for this clonotype. The chain joins TRBV10-3 to TRBJ2-7; D is unresolved. CDR1 and CDR2 from the germline V gene are ENHRY and SYGVKD. The CDR3 is 13 residues long. With 4 bases removed from V and 0 bases from J, the gap between germline ends came to 7 bases. CDR3 in DNA: TGTGCCATCAGTGCGACAAACTCCTACGAGCAGTACTTC. Translated: CAISATNSYEQYF.

A single count supports this clonotype. The chain couples TRBV6-2 or TRBV6-3 to TRBJ2-2; D is ambiguous. Trimming stripped 0 bases from V and 7 bases from J, with 15 bases between. Germline values: CDR1 MNHEY, CDR2 SVGEGT. This CDR3 contains 16 residues. The CDR3 nucleotides are TGTGCCAGCAGTTACTCGTTGATAAGGAGCGTCGGGGAGCTGTTTTTT. It translates to CASSYSLIRSVGELFF.

This clonotype was detected a few times. The V gene is TRBV5-6, the J gene TRBJ2-7; D gene unclear. The germline gives CDR1 SGHDT, CDR2 YYEEEE. This CDR3 is 13 amino acids long. V gave up 4 bases and J gave up 4 bases, with 12 bases separating them. CDR3 DNA sequence: TGTGCCAGCAGCCCTACCGACTTGTACGAGCAGTACTTC. Translated, it gives CASSPTDLYEQYF. Looking up the rest from reference TRBV5-6 and TRBJ2-7 gives the full variable domain: DAGVTQSPTHLIKTRGQQVTLRCSPKSGHDTVSWYQQALGQGPQFIFQYYEEEERQRGNFPDRFSGHQFPNYSSELNVNALLLGDSALYLCASSPTDLYEQYFGPGTRLTVT.

The chain couples TRBV6-4 to TRBJ2-3; D might be TRBD2 (6 bases). Germline V gene sequence: CDR1 MRHNA, CDR2 SNTAGT. This CDR3 is 15 amino acids long. V lost 0 bases to trimming and J lost 2 bases, with 9 bases between them. CDR3 protein: CASSDSEGHTDTQYF. CDR3 nucleotide sequence: TGTGCCAGCAGTGACTCGGAGGGGCACACAGATACGCAGTATTTT.

The chain joins TRBV4-3 to TRBJ2-2; 7 nucleotides line up with TRBD2. The germline gives CDR1 LGHNA, CDR2 YSLEER. The V and J ends lost 1 base and 5 bases, in that order; junction bases with no gene match: 4. The CDR3 is 15 residues long. The DNA for the CDR3 is TGCGCCAGCAGCCAAGGGACGGGACTAACCGGGGAGCTGTTTTTT. Translated: CASSQGTGLTGELFF.

This clonotype was picked up a small number of times. The chain employs TRBV4-3 and TRBJ2-3; unclear D gene. The V gene's germline CDR1 is LGHNA and CDR2 YSLEER. This CDR3 spans 16 amino acids. The V gene lost 0 bases and the J gene lost 6 bases, with 16 bases spanning the gap. The CDR3 protein is CASSQEGVVATDTQYF. CDR3 nucleotide sequence: TGCGCCAGCAGCCAAGAAGGTGTGGTAGCTACGGATACGCAGTATTTT.

This clonotype was counted a few times. J is TRBJ2-5 and V is TRBV20-1; D is possibly TRBD2 (6 bases). V lost 0 bases to trimming and J lost 1 base, with 15 bases between them. Germline loops: CDR1 DFQATT, CDR2 SNEGSKA (reference sequence). The CDR3 is 16 amino acids. The chain's CDR3 is CSARDRGFLGQETQYF. DNA for the CDR3: TGCAGTGCTAGAGATCGGGGGTTTTTAGGCCAAGAGACCCAGTACTTC.

The chain has TRBV18 and TRBJ2-2; D call uncertain. CDR1 and CDR2 (germline): KGHSH, LQKENI. There are 14 residues in the CDR3. The germline V and J ends were trimmed by 4 bases and 1 base, with 7 bases remaining between them. CDR3 residues: CASSRGRNTGELFF. The CDR3 nucleotides are TGTGCCAGCTCACGAGGTCGGAACACCGGGGAGCTGTTTTTT.

The chain employs TRBV9 and TRBJ1-6, with D possibly matching TRBD1 (6 bases). The CDR3 totals 15 residues. Germline V CDR1 and CDR2: SGDLS, YYNGEE. V dropped 0 bases and J dropped 7 bases, with 11 bases sitting between them. The CDR3 loop is CASSVAAGVNSPLHF. CDR3 nucleotides: TGTGCCAGCAGCGTAGCGGCAGGGGTGAATTCACCCCTCCACTTT.

V usage is TRBV20-1 and J usage is TRBJ2-1; 10 nucleotides align to TRBD2. Looked up from germline, CDR1 is DFQATT and CDR2 is SNEGSKA (reference sequence). The V and J ends lost 1 base and 8 bases, in that order; junction bases with no gene match: 5. The CDR3 totals 14 residues. The CDR3 nucleotides are TGCAGTGCTAGAGTAGCGGGGGGTCGGTATGAGCAGTTCTTC. Its translation: CSARVAGGRYEQFF.

This clonotype was observed at least ten times. V and J are TRBV20-1 and TRBJ1-2; a possible D gene is TRBD1 (5 bases). From germline, CDR1 is DFQATT and CDR2 SNEGSKA (reference sequence). The CDR3 is made up of 11 amino acids. V lost 3 bases and J 4 bases, leaving 6 bases between the germline ends. CDR3 in DNA: TGCAGTGCTAGCAGGGTCTATGGCTACACCTTC. Translated, it gives CSASRVYGYTF.

This clonotype was recorded many times. The rearrangement uses TRBV20-1 and TRBJ2-3, with 10 positions matching TRBD2. Trimming cost V 3 bases and J 3 bases; bases outside gene matches: 3. Germline CDR1 DFQATT, CDR2 SNEGSKA (reference sequence). The CDR3 is 14 amino acids. The CDR3 bases are TGCAGTGCTAGGCTAGCGGGGGTGACAGATACGCAGTATTTT. This gives the protein CSARLAGVTDTQYF.

In this sample, this clonotype turned up a few times. The genes are TRBV29-1 and TRBJ1-1; D is uncertain. The length of the CDR3 is 14 residues. Deletions cut 3 bases from V and 0 bases from J, with 11 bases between. The germline V gene encodes CDR1 SQVTM and CDR2 ANQGSEA. The CDR3 DNA sequence: TGCAGCGTTGAGCCAGCACTAGTGAACACTGAAGCTTTCTTT. It codes for CSVEPALVNTEAFF.

DNA of the CDR3: TGTGCCAGCAGGCAAAACAGGGTTTCACCCCTCCACTTT. Protein: CASRQNRVSPLHF. This sequence joins TRBV7-9 and TRBJ1-6; possibly TRBD1 for D (6 bases). The CDR3 sequence is 13 residues long. The germline V gene encodes CDR1 SEHNR and CDR2 FQNEAQ (reference sequence). The ends were cut back, 6 bases at V and 9 bases at J, with 12 bases in the middle.

The chain carries TRBV10-3 and TRBJ2-2, with 13 bases that match TRBD2. J lost 1 base, V lost 10 bases, and 9 bases had no gene match. Germline loops: CDR1 ENHRY, CDR2 SYGVKD. The CDR3 is 17 amino acids. DNA for the CDR3: TGTGCCACTATCTCCGGGACTAGCGGGGTGAACACCGGGGAGCTGTTTTTT. It encodes CATISGTSGVNTGELFF.

Here the CDR3 DNA reads TGCGCCAGCAGCCTCTTGGGGACAGGGGTGAATGAGCAGTTCTTC. Translating it yields CASSLLGTGVNEQFF. The chain joins TRBV5-1 to TRBJ2-1, with 10 bases lining up with TRBD1. V lost 4 bases to trimming and J lost 7 bases; unmatched junction nucleotides: 8. CDR3 length: 15 amino acids. Germline V CDR1 and CDR2: SGHRS, YFSETQ.